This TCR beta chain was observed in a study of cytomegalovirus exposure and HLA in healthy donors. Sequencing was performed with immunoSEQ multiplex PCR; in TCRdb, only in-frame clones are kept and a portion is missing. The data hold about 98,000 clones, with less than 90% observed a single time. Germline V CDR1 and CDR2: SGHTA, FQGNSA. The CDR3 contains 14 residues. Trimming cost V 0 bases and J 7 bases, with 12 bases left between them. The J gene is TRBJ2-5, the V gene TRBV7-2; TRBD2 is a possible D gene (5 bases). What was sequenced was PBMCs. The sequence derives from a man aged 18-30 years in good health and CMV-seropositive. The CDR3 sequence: CASSLAGVLVTQYF. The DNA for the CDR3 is TGTGCCAGCAGCTTAGCGGGAGTTCTTGTGACCCAGTACTTC.